The following is a TCR beta chain sequence with its context. Relative to the germline gene, one junction end is altered; a read error may explain this. CDR3 size: 15 residues. CDR1 and CDR2 from the germline V gene are MNHNS and SASEGT. These data originate in a study of esophageal squamous cell carcinoma under preoperative chemotherapy. MiXCR, applied by TCRdb to the PCR reads, yields one record per CDR3 protein. The sample has about 15,000 distinct CDR3 sequences, 60% seen once. The time point denotes: before preoperative PTX-NDP chemotherapy. The receptor was derived from a human donor with esophageal squamous cell carcinoma. The donor label of this sample is uncertain. This sample was obtained from a patient given preoperative chemotherapy. The rearrangement joins TRBV6-1 to TRBJ2-3; D is tentatively TRBD1 or TRBD2 (6 bases each). CDR3 DNA sequence: TGTGCCAGGGGTGACGGGGGCCGTGACAAAGATACGCAGTATTTC. It translates to CARGDGGRDKDTQYF.